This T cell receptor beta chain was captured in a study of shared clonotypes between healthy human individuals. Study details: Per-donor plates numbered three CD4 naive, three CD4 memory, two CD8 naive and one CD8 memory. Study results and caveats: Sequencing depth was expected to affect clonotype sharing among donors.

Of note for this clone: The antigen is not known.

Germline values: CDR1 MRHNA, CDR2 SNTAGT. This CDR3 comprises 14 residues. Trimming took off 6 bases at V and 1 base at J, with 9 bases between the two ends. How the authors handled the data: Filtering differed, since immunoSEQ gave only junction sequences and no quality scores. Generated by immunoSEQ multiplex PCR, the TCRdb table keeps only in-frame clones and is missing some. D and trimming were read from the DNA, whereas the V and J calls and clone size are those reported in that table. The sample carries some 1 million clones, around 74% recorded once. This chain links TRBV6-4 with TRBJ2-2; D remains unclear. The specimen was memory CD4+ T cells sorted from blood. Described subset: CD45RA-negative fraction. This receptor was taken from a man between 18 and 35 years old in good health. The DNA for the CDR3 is TGTGCCAGCAGAGGAGCAAAGAACACCGGGGAGCTGTTTTTT. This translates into CASRGAKNTGELFF.